This TCR beta chain was identified during a study of T cell repertoires in cytomegalovirus infection. As for the study in general: The authors used CMV epitopes that were HLA-C-restricted (recently identified) and HLA-B-restricted (well studied). The public TCR beta signatures pointed to both CMV infection and matching HLA type. General study results and limits: CMV-specific HLA-C-restricted TCR beta clonotypes dominated the ex vivo response.

The V end was cut by 0 bases, the J end by 5 bases, with 19 bases between. The CDR3 covers 17 residues. Looked up from germline, CDR1 is MNHNY and CDR2 is SVGAGI (reference sequence). Each CDR3 protein gets one entry after TCRdb re-called the reads with MiXCR. The sample has hundreds of thousands of distinct CDR3 sequences, approximately 30% seen once. Details on this clonotype: Its antigen is currently unknown.

This receptor was identified in a human donor in good health (CMV status not recorded). Some clones in this sample may be carry-over from other donors' samples. This chain links TRBV6-6 with TRBJ1-1; no clear D gene. Sequencing used cultured CD8+ T cells from PBMCs, obtained from culture after CMV antigen stimulation. The CDR3 is CASSYSTLPRPGTEAFF. The CDR3 coding sequence is TGTGCCAGCAGTTACTCAACTCTACCTCGACCGGGGACTGAAGCTTTCTTT.